Below are 9 T cell receptor beta chains sequenced from a single sample in a study of blood T cell repertoires in COVID-19. The protocol was immunoSEQ multiplex PCR, while the TCRdb copy is restricted to in-frame clones and leaves out a portion. The sample holds about 250,000 clones, about 80% seen once. Sequencing was performed on peripheral blood. The receptors were gathered from an older man with acute or convalescent COVID-19.

The chain has TRBV4-2 and TRBJ1-1; D might be TRBD1 (6 bases). This CDR3 has 15 residues. The V end lost 1 base, the J end lost 5 bases, and 14 bases lay between the germline ends. Germline V gene sequence: CDR1 LGHNA, CDR2 YNFKEQ. The CDR3, as DNA: TGTGCCAGCAGCCAAGGGGGCAGGGGAACTACTGAAGCTTTCTTT. This encodes CASSQGGRGTTEAFF.

The gene calls are TRBV6-5 and TRBJ1-3; D gene unclear. Looked up from germline, CDR1 is MNHEY and CDR2 is SVGAGI. This CDR3 is built from 15 residues. The V gene lost 5 bases and the J gene lost 4 bases, with 15 bases spanning the gap. The CDR3 sequence: CASSPGFSRGNTIYF. The CDR3 DNA sequence: TGTGCCAGCAGTCCCGGGTTTTCAAGGGGAAACACCATATATTTT.

The chain links TRBV11-2 to TRBJ1-2; 7 bases align to TRBD1. Trimming at V came to 5 bases and at J to 6 bases, leaving 6 bases not matched to a gene. CDR3 length: 13 residues. Germline lookup yields CDR1 SGHAT and CDR2 FQNNGV. The CDR3, as DNA: TGTGCCAGCAGCACCCCGACAGGGAATGGCTACACCTTC. Its protein is CASSTPTGNGYTF.

This clone has only one observation. This rearrangement joins TRBV5-1 to TRBJ1-4; D might be TRBD1 (5 bases). Germline V lookup: CDR1 SGHRS, CDR2 YFSETQ. The CDR3 covers 15 residues. Trimming took off 5 bases at V and 0 bases at J, with 11 bases between the two ends. In DNA, the CDR3 is TGCGCCAGCAGATTACAGGCGGCAACTAATGAAAAACTGTTTTTT. It translates to CASRLQAATNEKLFF.

This chain uses TRBV5-1 with TRBJ1-2; tentatively, D is TRBD1 (6 bases). The CDR3 sequence is 15 residues long. Per germline, CDR1 SGHRS and CDR2 YFSETQ. The V end was cut by 1 base, the J end by 0 bases, with 10 bases between. The chain's CDR3 is CASSLSTGTNYGYTF. DNA for the CDR3: TGCGCCAGCAGCTTGTCTACAGGGACTAACTATGGCTACACCTTC.

The chain combines TRBV6-5 with TRBJ1-1, with 8 positions matching TRBD1. J was trimmed by 4 bases and V by 0 bases; bases with no gene match: 4. The CDR3 totals 15 residues. Germline CDR1 is MNHEY and CDR2 is SVGAGI. The CDR3, as DNA: TGTGCCAGCAGTTACTCGTGGACAGGGAGCACTGAAGCTTTCTTT. Translated: CASSYSWTGSTEAFF.

The chain has TRBV6-5 and TRBJ1-5, with D tentatively TRBD1 (5 bases). Trimming pared 3 bases from V and 2 bases from J, leaving 11 bases between. The CDR3 runs to 15 residues. CDR1 is MNHEY, CDR2 SVGAGI, per germline. The CDR3 region is CASSYVGGGNQPQHF. The CDR3 nucleotides are TGTGCCAGCAGTTATGTCGGGGGAGGCAATCAGCCCCAGCATTTT.

CDR3 in amino acids: CASSEEGSGLAKNIQYF. The CDR3 nucleotides are TGTGCCAGCAGTGAAGAAGGCAGCGGATTAGCCAAAAACATTCAGTACTTC. The chain couples TRBV2 to TRBJ2-4; weak D call: TRBD2 (5 bases). This CDR3 region has 17 residues. The ends were cut back, 1 base at V and 0 bases at J, with 13 bases in the middle. Germline V lookup: CDR1 SNHLY, CDR2 FYNNEI.

The chain links TRBV3-1 (or the pseudogene TRBV3-2) to TRBJ1-5; TRBD1 might be the D (6 bases). Germline CDR1 reads LGHDT; CDR2 reads YNNKEL (reference sequence). The CDR3 consists of 19 residues. V lost 0 bases to trimming and J lost 0 bases, with 18 bases between them. The CDR3 DNA reads as TGTGCCAGCAGCCAAGAAGACAGGAGCGACCTTTATAGCAATCAGCCCCAGCATTTT. It yields the protein CASSQEDRSDLYSNQPQHF.